This T cell receptor (beta chain) was retrieved from a study of regulatory T cells in long-lasting Graves disease. Documented time point: persistent/refractory GD, antithyroid drugs over 5 years with positive TRAb. Making the TCR library involved RNA that had been extracted from PBMCs. Arm-PCR of CDR3 regions and iRepertoire HTBI primers were the basis on which TCR beta libraries were built. Each CDR3 protein gets one entry after TCRdb re-called the multiplex PCR reads with MiXCR. The sample includes around 510,000 distinct CDR3 sequences, less than 25% of them seen just once. The TCR originated in a female donor with Graves disease. This specimen consisted of peripheral blood mononuclear cells (PBMCs), obtained when the disease was refractory, from a patient treated with antithyroid drugs.

CDR3 amino acids: CASSESSGRAAGELFF. DNA of the CDR3: TGCGCCAGCAGTGAGAGTAGCGGGAGGGCTGCCGGGGAGCTGTTTTTT. The gene calls are TRBV10-2 and TRBJ2-2; 11 bases fit TRBD2. From germline, CDR1 is WSHSY and CDR2 SAAADI. The CDR3 runs to 16 residues. The V and J ends lost 2 bases and 6 bases, in that order; junction bases with no gene match: 5.